The 19 T cell receptor beta chains presented below share a single source sample, sequenced in a study of OX40 agonist ivuxolimab in advanced cancers. Generated by immunoSEQ multiplex PCR, the TCRdb table keeps only in-frame clones and is missing some. This sample has around 64,000 clones; more than 70% occur once, and the top ten carry approximately 7.9%. The sequencing here drew on CD4+ or CD8+ T cells sorted from blood, taken in a trial of the OX40 agonist ivuxolimab. These receptor sequences come from an adult with an advanced solid tumor such as melanoma, head and neck, liver or kidney cancer.

Regarding this clone: The identical CDR3 is also encoded by other nucleotide sequences in the sample. The chain is built from TRBV10-3 and TRBJ2-5; D is uncertain. Germline V gives CDR1 ENHRY, CDR2 SYGVKD. Trimming took off 2 bases at V and 2 bases at J, with 3 bases between the two ends. The length of the CDR3 is 12 residues. CDR3 DNA: TGTGCCATCAGTGAGCCACAAGAGACCCAGTACTTC. Encoded protein: CAISEPQETQYF.

The chain links TRBV13 to TRBJ2-7; D remains ambiguous. Trimming pared 1 base from V and 1 base from J, leaving 5 bases between. Germline loops: CDR1 PRHDT, CDR2 FYEKMQ (reference sequence). The length of the CDR3 is 13 residues. The CDR3 region is CASSLAGSYEQYF. The CDR3 coding sequence is TGTGCCAGCAGCTTAGCCGGATCCTACGAGCAGTACTTC.

The V call is TRBV6-1, the J call TRBJ1-1; D remains ambiguous. The ends were cut back, 4 bases at V and 2 bases at J, with 11 bases in the middle. The length of the CDR3 is 14 residues. Germline CDR1 MNHNS, CDR2 SASEGT. The CDR3 region is CASSVGQLNTEAFF. The CDR3 DNA sequence: TGTGCCAGCAGTGTTGGGCAGCTTAACACTGAAGCTTTCTTT.

The rearrangement joins TRBV27 to TRBJ2-1; perhaps TRBD1 as D (5 bases). This CDR3 region has 11 residues. The germline CDR1 and CDR2 sequences are MNHEY and SMNVEV (reference sequence). The V end was cut by 3 bases, the J end by 9 bases, with 6 bases between. The CDR3 sequence: CASSFGAEQFF. CDR3 nucleotides: TGTGCCAGCAGTTTTGGGGCTGAGCAGTTCTTC.

In its sample, this clone was seen once. The V gene is TRBV5-1, the J gene TRBJ1-1; D unresolved. The CDR3 consists of 15 residues. Looked up from germline, CDR1 is SGHRS and CDR2 is YFSETQ. V was clipped by 0 bases and J by 5 bases, with 14 bases between them. CDR3 protein: CASSLEEGRWTEAFF. CDR3 in DNA: TGCGCCAGCAGCTTGGAAGAGGGCAGATGGACTGAAGCTTTCTTT.

The CDR3 reads CASSLIPGGYEQYF. The CDR3 nucleotides read TGTGCCAGCAGTTTAATCCCCGGCGGCTACGAGCAGTACTTC. The chain recombines TRBV27 with TRBJ2-7; D remains ambiguous. The CDR3 length is 14 residues. Per germline, CDR1 MNHEY and CDR2 SMNVEV (reference sequence). V was pared by 2 bases and J by 3 bases, with 11 bases between.

This clone was observed once. The chain carries TRBV11-1 and TRBJ2-1, with D uncertain. With 5 bases removed from V and 8 bases from J, the gap between germline ends came to 10 bases. The germline gives CDR1 SGHAT, CDR2 FQDESV (reference sequence). The length of the CDR3 is 12 residues. The CDR3 DNA follows: TGTGCCAGCAGCCAGTTCTTCTATGAGCAGTTCTTC. Protein: CASSQFFYEQFF.

V is TRBV28 and J is TRBJ1-5; 8 bases line up with TRBD1. The CDR3 is 14 amino acids. Germline V gene data show CDR1 as MDHEN and CDR2 as SYDVKM. V shed 3 bases, J shed 7 bases, and the junction held 5 bases outside the gene matches. CDR3 sequence: CASSLQGAGQPQHF. Here the CDR3 DNA reads TGTGCCAGCAGTTTGCAGGGGGCCGGGCAGCCCCAGCATTTT.

V gene TRBV2 combines with J gene TRBJ1-2, with 7 bases that match TRBD1. The germline V gene encodes CDR1 SNHLY and CDR2 FYNNEI. The junction had 6 bases not matched to a gene; V was cut back by 4 bases and J by 4 bases. This CDR3 is built from 14 residues. The CDR3 here is CASSGGGNGYGYTF. In DNA form, the CDR3 reads TGTGCCAGCAGTGGAGGGGGCAACGGCTATGGCTACACCTTC.

The chain recombines TRBV4-1 with TRBJ2-5, with D perhaps matching TRBD2 (6 bases). The J call may be in error: the DNA end matches TRBJ2-7 better. The CDR3 consists of 19 residues. The germline V gene encodes CDR1 MGHRA and CDR2 YSYEKL. The CDR3: CASSSSPGQLRGGSYEQYF. In nucleotides, the CDR3 is TGCGCCAGCAGCTCCTCACCTGGGCAGTTGCGGGGCGGGTCCTACGAGCAGTACTTC.

The J gene is TRBJ1-5, the V gene TRBV6-6; D uncertain. V was cut by 3 bases and J by 7 bases, with 13 bases left in between. The CDR3 contains 14 residues. From germline, CDR1 is MNHNY and CDR2 SVGAGI (reference sequence). The CDR3 sequence is CASSYGQTSQPQHF. The CDR3 DNA sequence: TGTGCCAGCAGTTATGGGCAGACTTCACAGCCCCAGCATTTT.

There are a few counts of this clone. The chain recombines TRBV10-3 with TRBJ2-6, with 7 bases aligning to TRBD1. The CDR3 contains 15 residues. V dropped 10 bases and J dropped 2; count of bases not matched to a gene: 8. Per germline, CDR1 ENHRY and CDR2 SYGVKD. CDR3 loop: CATIKTGPGANVLTF. Written as DNA, the CDR3 is TGTGCCACAATAAAGACAGGGCCTGGGGCCAACGTCCTGACTTTC.

In nucleotides, the CDR3 is TGTGCCAGCAGCTTCAGGGTTTCAGAGAATGAAAAACTGTTTTTT. Translation: CASSFRVSENEKLFF. The gene calls are TRBV5-4 and TRBJ1-4; D possibly corresponds to TRBD1 (5 bases). The CDR3 spans 15 residues. The V gene's germline CDR1 is SGHNT and CDR2 YYREEE (reference sequence). Trimming left V 2 bases short and J 5 bases short, with 13 bases between.

V usage is TRBV10-3 and J usage is TRBJ1-1; D gene unclear. There are 15 residues in the CDR3. V was pared by 8 bases and J by 1 base, with 17 bases between. Germline lookup yields CDR1 ENHRY and CDR2 SYGVKD. CDR3 sequence: CAIGDPKVGNTEAFF. Here the CDR3 DNA reads TGTGCCATCGGGGATCCTAAGGTAGGGAACACTGAAGCTTTCTTT.

The J gene is TRBJ1-2, the V gene TRBV28, with 9 bases fitting TRBD1. CDR1 is MDHEN and CDR2 is SYDVKM in the germline V gene. The CDR3 is 14 amino acids. V was clipped by 6 bases and J by 4 bases; unmatched bases: 6. DNA of the CDR3: TGTGCCAGCAGGAGGACAGGGGCCCTCTATGGCTACACCTTC. It codes for CASRRTGALYGYTF.

This chain links TRBV7-2 with TRBJ1-2; weak D call: TRBD1 (6 bases). CDR1 is SGHTA and CDR2 is FQGNSA in the germline V gene. Trimming stripped 1 base from V and 10 bases from J, with 19 bases between. The CDR3 length is 15 residues. CDR3 residues: CASSLGLTIDRNYTF. CDR3 coding DNA: TGTGCCAGCAGCTTAGGTCTTACTATCGACAGGAACTACACCTTC.

This clone was counted a single time. The gene calls are TRBV19 and TRBJ1-6, with 9 bases fitting TRBD1. Germline V lookup: CDR1 LNHDA, CDR2 SQIVND (reference sequence). The trim removed 5 bases at V and 8 bases at J, leaving 13 bases unmatched. CDR3 length equals 17 residues. CDR3: CASSRHWTGDLDSPLHF. CDR3 bases: TGTGCCAGTAGTCGCCACTGGACAGGGGACTTGGATTCACCCCTCCACTTT. The full variable domain, with the rest looked up from reference TRBV19 and TRBJ1-6, is DGGITQSPKYLFRKEGQNVTLSCEQNLNHDAMYWYRQDPGQGLRLIYYSQIVNDFQKGDIAEGYSVSREKKESFPLTVTSAQKNPTAFYLCASSRHWTGDLDSPLHFGNGTRLTVT.

The V call is TRBV9, the J call TRBJ2-7; 8 bases are shared with TRBD1. Trimming cost V 0 bases and J 5 bases; bases outside gene matches: 7. The CDR3 has 15 amino acids. CDR1 is SGDLS, CDR2 YYNGEE, per germline. CDR3 region: CASSVESRGRNEQYF. DNA of the CDR3: TGTGCCAGCAGCGTAGAGTCCAGGGGGCGGAACGAGCAGTACTTC.

The chain links TRBV6-6 to TRBJ2-1, with D perhaps TRBD1 (6 bases). V lost 8 bases and J 4 bases, leaving 12 bases between the germline ends. Germline CDR1 reads MNHNY; CDR2 reads SVGAGI (reference sequence). This CDR3 has 13 amino acids. The CDR3 region has the DNA TGTGCCAGCCTTATGCAGGGGTACAATGAGCAGTTCTTC. Amino acid sequence: CASLMQGYNEQFF.